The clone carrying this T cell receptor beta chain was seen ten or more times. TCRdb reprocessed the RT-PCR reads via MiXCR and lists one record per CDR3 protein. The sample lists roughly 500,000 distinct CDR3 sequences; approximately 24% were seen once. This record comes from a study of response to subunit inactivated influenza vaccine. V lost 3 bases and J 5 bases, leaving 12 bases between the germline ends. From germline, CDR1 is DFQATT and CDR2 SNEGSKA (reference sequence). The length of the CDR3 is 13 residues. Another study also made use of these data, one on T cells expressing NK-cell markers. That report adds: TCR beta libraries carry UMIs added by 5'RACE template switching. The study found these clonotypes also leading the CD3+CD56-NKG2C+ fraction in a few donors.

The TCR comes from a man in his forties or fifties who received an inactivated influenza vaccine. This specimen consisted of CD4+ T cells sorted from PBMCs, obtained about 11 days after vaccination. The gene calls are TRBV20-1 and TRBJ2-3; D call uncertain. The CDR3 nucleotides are TGCAGTGCTAGCCCCCCGTTCTTAGATACGCAGTATTTT. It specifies CSASPPFLDTQYF.